These T cell receptor beta chains were read from a single sample in a study of tumor-infiltrating lymphocytes in primary liver carcinoma. TCRdb redid the calling of the multiplex PCR reads with MiXCR, one entry per CDR3 protein. The sample lists 100,000 or so distinct CDR3 sequences, roughly 69% occurring once. Sequenced: liver tumor tissue from sampling region 5. Receptor source: a woman between 55 and 75 years old with primary liver carcinoma and hepatitis B virus infection. The CDR3 runs from the conserved cysteine through the conserved F or W. Each record gives: D gene, V gene, J gene, CDR3 protein. A D gene is named only where the DNA matches it firmly.

NA,TRBV11-2,TRBJ1-2,CVSSLDRANYGYTF
TRBD2,TRBV28,TRBJ2-3,CASSSGLAGDTQYF
NA,TRBV11-2,TRBJ2-3,CASSLGGLTYTSGTQYF
NA,TRBV6-1,TRBJ2-5,CTSSELKGTQYF
NA,TRBV10-3,TRBJ2-3,CAISVGGGTDAQYF
TRBD1,TRBV10-3,TRBJ2-7,CAVNESYRGFYEQYF
NA,TRBV29-1,TRBJ1-2,CSVDVTSYDYTF
TRBD2,TRBV10-2,TRBJ2-1,CASSGTSGGTQLF
NA,TRBV12-3/TRBV12-4,TRBJ1-1,CASSFTGSKTETFF
TRBD1,TRBV6-5,TRBJ1-2,CASNYRGGLSGYTF
NA,TRBV5-5,NA,CASSLGATRLETQFF
TRBD2,TRBV6-1,TRBJ2-5,CASNDLPGLAMETQYF
TRBD1,TRBV29-1,TRBJ1-2,CSVENRGYNYTF
NA,TRBV29-1,TRBJ2-1,CSVETYNEQSF
NA,TRBV6-1,TRBJ2-3,CASSDGGLTDTQYF
TRBD1,TRBV29-1,TRBJ1-3,CSAVRQGAGNIIYF
TRBD1,TRBV29-1,TRBJ2-7,CSVEDDRGHYEQYF
TRBD2,TRBV11-2,TRBJ2-1,CTSSVEAGASYEQFF
TRBD1,TRBV6-5,TRBJ1-6,CASSYSPTGGLRPLHF
TRBD2,TRBV11-2,TRBJ2-3,CADSPGLAGPETQYF
TRBD2,TRBV20-1,TRBJ2-3,CSALKLAGHTDTQYF
NA,TRBV7-9,TRBJ2-7,CASSPQGAIYEQYF
TRBD1,TRBV6-6,TRBJ2-5,CASSTKTGGRETQYF
NA,TRBV5-1,TRBJ2-4,CASSLEGGYGNFQYF
NA,TRBV11-2,TRBJ2-2,CASSPPQGLTGGLIF
TRBD1,TRBV6-6,TRBJ2-7,CASSYRDRNYEQYF
NA,TRBV5-1,TRBJ1-2,CASSSGVDYDYTF
NA,TRBV11-2,TRBJ2-3,CASSIGGVTYTSDMQYF
TRBD2,TRBV18,TRBJ2-1,CASSLIAGSGYNEQFF
NA,TRBV20-1,TRBJ2-1,CSARIGEQFF
NA,TRBV7-9,TRBJ2-5,CASSNKGPQETQYF
NA,TRBV2,TRBJ1-3,CASIGGSSGNTIYF
NA,TRBV20-1,TRBJ2-3,CSASAGTDTQYF
NA,TRBV5-1,TRBJ2-6,CASSWGRSSGTNFLTF
TRBD2,TRBV11-2,TRBJ2-3,CASSFPPSGQPTDTQYF
NA,TRBV12-3/TRBV12-4,TRBJ2-1,CASIPGGASSYNEQFF
TRBD1,TRBV12-3/TRBV12-4,TRBJ1-1,CASTVRQGASF
NA,TRBV12-3/TRBV12-4,TRBJ2-5,CASSKTEGREETQCF
NA,TRBV28,TRBJ2-3,CASNLLQDTQYF
NA,TRBV24-1,TRBJ2-7,CATSDPNHYEQYF
NA,TRBV5-1,TRBJ2-1,CVSSQTNREGNEQFF
TRBD2,TRBV2,TRBJ2-3,CASSPTTSGRTNTQYF
NA,TRBV5-1,TRBJ1-2,CASRESSYSYTF
NA,TRBV5-1,TRBJ1-1,CASSPPAGATEASF
NA,TRBV11-2,TRBJ1-2,CASSSERNCGYTF
NA,TRBV2,TRBJ2-5,CASRRVGQETQYF
TRBD2,TRBV2,TRBJ2-4,CASSDSGSAKNIQYF
NA,TRBV11-2,TRBJ1-1,CASSLLAESEALF
NA,TRBV6-2/TRBV6-3,TRBJ2-5,CASSYATPRETQYF
TRBD1,TRBV13,TRBJ1-1,CTSSFRQGSIEAFF
TRBD2,TRBV18,TRBJ2-1,CASSLIAGSGHNEQFF
NA,TRBV30,TRBJ2-1,CAWTRRSSYNEQFF
NA,TRBV29-1,TRBJ1-2,CGIRLRGGLGGYTF
TRBD2,TRBV6-1,TRBJ2-3,CAGRTSRAGSSTDTQYF